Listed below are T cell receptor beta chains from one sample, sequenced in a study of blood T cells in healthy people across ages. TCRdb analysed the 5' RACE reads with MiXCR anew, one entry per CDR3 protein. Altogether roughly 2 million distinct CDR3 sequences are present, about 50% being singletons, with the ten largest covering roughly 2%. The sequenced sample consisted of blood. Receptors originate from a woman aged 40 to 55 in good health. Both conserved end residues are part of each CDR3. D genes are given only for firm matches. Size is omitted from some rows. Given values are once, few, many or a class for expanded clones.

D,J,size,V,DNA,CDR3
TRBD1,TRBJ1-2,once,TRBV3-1,TGTGCCAGCAGCCAGCGCGGGACAGCAGCAAACTATGGCTACACCTTC,CASSQRGTAANYGYTF
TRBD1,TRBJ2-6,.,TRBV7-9,TGTGCCAGCAGCCCCGGGACAGGGTACTCTGGGGCCAACGTCCTGACTTTC,CASSPGTGYSGANVLTF
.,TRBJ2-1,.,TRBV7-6,TGTGCCAGCAGCTTAGGCGGACAAGGCCCCTACAATGAGCAGTTCTTC,CASSLGGQGPYNEQFF
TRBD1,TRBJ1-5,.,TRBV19,TGTGCCAGTAGTATGGCCACAGGGGCCGGGCAGCCCCAGCATTTT,CASSMATGAGQPQHF
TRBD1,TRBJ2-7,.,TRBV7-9,TGTGCCAGCAGCTTGTTCGGACAGGGCCCCTTCGAGCAGTACTTC,CASSLFGQGPFEQYF
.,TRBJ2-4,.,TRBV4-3,TGCGCCAGCAGCCAAGATAACGGGGGCTTCAACATTCAGTACTTC,CASSQDNGGFNIQYF
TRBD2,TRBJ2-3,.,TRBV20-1,TGCAGTGCCCCCCGACCCCTAGCGGGGGGCACAGATACGCAGTATTTT,CSAPRPLAGGTDTQYF
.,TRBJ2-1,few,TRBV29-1,TGCAGCGTTGTTTTGCAGGGGAGCCCTAATGAGCAGTTCTTC,CSVVLQGSPNEQFF
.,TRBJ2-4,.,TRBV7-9,TGTGCCAGCAGCTCCCCGGAGGGGAGAACCAAAAACATTCAGTACTTC,CASSSPEGRTKNIQYF
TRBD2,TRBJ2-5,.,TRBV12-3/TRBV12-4,TGTGCCAGCATAAGGTCGGGGGGGCTTCACTCCTACAATGAGCAGTACTTC,CASIRSGGLHSYNEQYF